The 25 T cell receptor beta chains below were found in one sample sequenced in a study of blood T cell repertoires in COVID-19. Clones were read by immunoSEQ multiplex PCR, and TCRdb kept only the in-frame ones, dropping some. The data show 200,000 to 250,000 clones, 84% seen once. The sample taken for sequencing was peripheral blood. Receptors originate from a young man with active or convalescent COVID-19.

The chain carries TRBV30 and TRBJ2-3, with D perhaps matching TRBD2 (5 bases). This CDR3 is 14 amino acids long. The V gene's germline CDR1 is GTSNPN and CDR2 SVGIG (reference sequence). Trimming cost V 4 bases and J 0 bases, with 11 bases left between them. CDR3 residues: CAWTELGSTDTQYF. The CDR3 DNA follows: TGTGCCTGGACAGAACTAGGGAGCACAGATACGCAGTATTTT.

The CDR3 sequence is CASNRPHSNQPQHF. The DNA of the CDR3 is TGTGCCAGTAACAGGCCACATAGCAATCAGCCCCAGCATTTT. This chain uses TRBV19 with TRBJ1-5, with D possibly matching TRBD1 (5 bases). Germline CDR1 reads LNHDA; CDR2 reads SQIVND (reference sequence). With 7 bases removed from V and 0 bases from J, the gap between germline ends came to 10 bases. The CDR3 length is 14 residues.

Only one count was recorded for this clone. The genes are TRBV7-2 and TRBJ1-6, with TRBD1 matching over 9 bases. J was trimmed by 5 bases and V by 6 bases; bases with no gene match: 8. The V gene's germline CDR1 is SGHTA and CDR2 FQGNSA. The CDR3 consists of 16 residues. This CDR3 is CASRWGTGRNNSPLHF. In DNA, the CDR3 is TGTGCCAGCAGATGGGGGACAGGGCGCAATAATTCACCCCTCCACTTT. The whole variable domain, filled in from reference TRBV7-2 and TRBJ1-6, reads GAGVSQSPSNKVTEKGKDVELRCDPISGHTALYWYRQSLGQGLEFLIYFQGNSAPDKSGLPSDRFSAERTGGSVSTLTIQRTQQEDSAVYLCASRWGTGRNNSPLHFGNGTRLTVT.

The chain joins TRBV15 to TRBJ1-5; no clear D. There are 16 residues in the CDR3. V dropped 1 base and J dropped 7 bases, with 17 bases sitting between them. Per germline, CDR1 LNHNV and CDR2 YYDKDF (reference sequence). CDR3 bases: TGTGCCACCAGCAGAGCCCGGCCCATCCCGGGGCAGCCCCAGCATTTT. Amino acid sequence: CATSRARPIPGQPQHF. Variable domain in full (rest from reference TRBV15 and TRBJ1-5): DAMVIQNPRYQVTQFGKPVTLSCSQTLNHNVMYWYQQKSSQAPKLLFHYYDKDFNNEADTPDNFQSRRPNTSFCFLDIRSPGLGDTAMYLCATSRARPIPGQPQHFGDGTRLSIL.

The chain couples TRBV10-3 to TRBJ1-2, with D unclear. Germline CDR1 and CDR2: ENHRY and SYGVKD. Trimming pared 2 bases from V and 4 bases from J, leaving 8 bases between. The CDR3 length is 13 residues. CDR3 coding DNA: TGTGCCATCAGTGAGACGGGAGCCTATGGCTACACCTTC. Its translation is CAISETGAYGYTF.

This chain uses TRBV27 with TRBJ1-2; TRBD1 agrees at 7 bases. Trimming cost V 0 bases and J 2 bases; bases outside gene matches: 3. Germline V gene lookup returns CDR1 MNHEY and CDR2 SMNVEV (reference sequence). The CDR3 is 15 residues long. CDR3 residues: CASSLSPGGNYGYTF. Written as DNA, the CDR3 is TGTGCCAGCAGTTTATCCCCAGGGGGGAACTATGGCTACACCTTC.

V is TRBV11-1 and J is TRBJ2-7, with D possibly being TRBD1 (6 bases). CDR1 is SGHAT, CDR2 FQDESV, per germline (reference sequence). V dropped 2 bases and J dropped 2 bases, with 10 bases sitting between them. The CDR3 consists of 14 residues. The CDR3 sequence is CASSLRDTAYEQYF. The CDR3 coding sequence is TGTGCCAGCAGCTTACGGGACACCGCCTACGAGCAGTACTTC.

The CDR3 bases are TGTGCCAGCAGCTCCACGGCGGGACTGTGGGAGCAGTTCTTC. Translating it yields CASSSTAGLWEQFF. This rearrangement joins TRBV5-4 to TRBJ2-1, with D tentatively TRBD2 (6 bases). CDR3 length: 14 residues. Germline CDR1 is SGHNT and CDR2 is YYREEE (reference sequence). Trimming removed 3 bases from V and 10 bases from J, with 17 bases in between.

The chain combines TRBV29-1 with TRBJ1-2; 9 bases are a match to TRBD1. Germline values: CDR1 SQVTM, CDR2 ANQGSEA. The CDR3 totals 13 residues. The junction had 6 bases not matched to a gene; V was cut back by 4 bases and J by 6 bases. The CDR3 is CSVVRDRVNGYTF. CDR3 DNA sequence: TGCAGCGTTGTCCGGGACAGGGTGAATGGCTACACCTTC.

This chain joins TRBV19 and TRBJ1-2, with 10 bases lining up with TRBD1. Germline V gene data show CDR1 as LNHDA and CDR2 as SQIVND (reference sequence). J gave up 7 bases and V 5 bases, and 4 bases lay outside the gene matches. The CDR3 length is 13 residues. This CDR3 is CASSFGQGVGYTF. The CDR3 nucleotides are TGTGCCAGTAGTTTCGGACAGGGGGTTGGCTACACCTTC.

This clone was seen a single time. The genes are TRBV9 and TRBJ2-1, with 8 bases that match TRBD2. The CDR3 is 16 residues long. Looked up from germline, CDR1 is SGDLS and CDR2 is YYNGEE. V was clipped by 0 bases and J by 4 bases; unmatched bases: 6. CDR3 region: CASSVGSGGLYNEQFF. In DNA, the CDR3 is TGTGCCAGCAGCGTAGGGAGCGGGGGACTTTACAATGAGCAGTTCTTC.

This clone was counted ten times or more. The chain links TRBV4-3 to TRBJ2-7, with a weak D call TRBD2 (5 bases). Germline CDR1 reads LGHNA; CDR2 reads YSLEER. Trimming pared 4 bases from V and 6 bases from J, leaving 16 bases between. CDR3 length equals 14 residues. CDR3 nucleotides: TGCGCCAGCAGCCTCTGGAGGTGGGGTGGCGAGCAGTACTTC. This codes for CASSLWRWGGEQYF.

V is TRBV11-2 and J is TRBJ1-1; D is undetermined. V lost 1 base and J 4 bases, leaving 19 bases between the germline ends. Germline V gene data show CDR1 as SGHAT and CDR2 as FQNNGV. This CDR3 comprises 17 residues. DNA of the CDR3: TGTGCCAGCAGCTTAGGGTTGGGGAGGGAGGGCGGCACTGAAGCTTTCTTT. Amino acids: CASSLGLGREGGTEAFF.

This clone was picked up a small number of times. The chain recombines TRBV6-2 or TRBV6-3 with TRBJ1-4, with D uncertain. The CDR3 runs to 12 residues. CDR1 and CDR2 (germline): MNHEY, SVGEGT. Trimming left V 5 bases short and J 10 bases short, with 11 bases between. Here the CDR3 reads CASSPQASKLFF. As DNA, the CDR3 is TGTGCCAGCAGTCCCCAGGCGTCAAAACTGTTTTTT.

The CDR3 bases are TGTGCCAGCAGTTTAGGTCTGGGGCGGGAGGGCGCGGAGACCCAGTACTTC. This encodes CASSLGLGREGAETQYF. The chain uses TRBV28 and TRBJ2-5; 9 bases agree with TRBD2. With 2 bases clipped from V and 5 bases from J, the junction kept 12 bases outside the gene matches. The CDR3 consists of 17 residues. Germline V gene lookup returns CDR1 MDHEN and CDR2 SYDVKM.

The rearrangement links TRBV19 to TRBJ2-7, with TRBD2 as a possible D gene (5 bases). V was shortened by 3 bases and J by 2 bases, with 14 bases between the two germline ends. The germline V gene has CDR1 LNHDA and CDR2 SQIVND (reference sequence). CDR3 length: 15 residues. CDR3: CASSMLGERPYEQYF. The CDR3 region has the DNA TGTGCCAGTAGTATGTTGGGCGAGCGGCCCTACGAGCAGTACTTC.

This chain connects TRBV5-6 to TRBJ2-1; a weak D match, TRBD1 (5 bases). The CDR3 consists of 12 residues. The V gene lost 4 bases and the J gene lost 6 bases, with 8 bases spanning the gap. Germline CDR1 reads SGHDT; CDR2 reads YYEEEE. The CDR3 protein is CASSRQSNEQFF. The CDR3 DNA reads TGTGCCAGCAGCCGACAGTCCAATGAGCAGTTCTTC.

The CDR3 loop reads CASSVNPDRFNQPQHF. In DNA form, the CDR3 reads TGTGCCAGCAGTGTTAACCCGGACAGGTTCAATCAGCCCCAGCATTTT. V and J are TRBV6-1 and TRBJ1-5, with 7 nucleotides matching TRBD1. In germline, CDR1 is MNHNS, CDR2 SASEGT. The CDR3 covers 16 residues. The V segment lost 4 bases and the J segment 3 bases; nucleotides outside the gene matches: 9.

The chain employs TRBV19 and TRBJ1-2; 9 nucleotides match TRBD1. V lost 9 bases to trimming and J lost 4 bases; unmatched junction nucleotides: 9. Per germline, CDR1 LNHDA and CDR2 SQIVND (reference sequence). CDR3 length: 14 residues. CDR3 loop: CASQPGQGPYGYTF. The CDR3 DNA reads as TGTGCCAGCCAACCGGGACAGGGCCCCTATGGCTACACCTTC.

This chain connects TRBV5-1 to TRBJ2-7; maybe TRBD2 (6 bases). The CDR3 is 15 residues long. Germline assignment: CDR1 SGHRS and CDR2 YFSETQ. The ends were cut back, 5 bases at V and 0 bases at J, with 15 bases in the middle. The CDR3 DNA is TGCGCCAGCAGTTACGGCGGGGTGCTCTCCTACGAGCAGTACTTC. It specifies CASSYGGVLSYEQYF.

This sequence joins TRBV28 and TRBJ2-1; 7 nucleotides match TRBD1. This CDR3 is built from 13 residues. The ends lost 8 bases at V and 6 bases at J; junction bases unmatched: 7. Germline-derived CDR1 and CDR2 are MDHEN and SYDVKM. The CDR3 region has the DNA TGTGCCAGCTCCGGGACAGTAGGCAATGAGCAGTTCTTC. Translated: CASSGTVGNEQFF.

V gene TRBV9 combines with J gene TRBJ1-3; tentatively, D is TRBD1 (5 bases). The CDR3 sequence is 16 residues long. The germline gives CDR1 SGDLS, CDR2 YYNGEE. Trimming removed 4 bases at V and 0 bases at J, with 14 bases between. The CDR3 coding sequence is TGTGCCAGCAGCACCAGGGTTGTCGGCTCTGGAAACACCATATATTTT. This encodes CASSTRVVGSGNTIYF. Supplemented by reference TRBV9 and TRBJ1-3, the full variable domain reads DSGVTQTPKHLITATGQRVTLRCSPRSGDLSVYWYQQSLDQGLQFLIQYYNGEERAKGNILERFSAQQFPDLHSELNLSSLELGDSALYFCASSTRVVGSGNTIYFGEGSWLTVV.

The J gene is TRBJ2-1, the V gene TRBV27; TRBD2 matches at 8 bases. This CDR3 has 16 residues. Germline CDR1 and CDR2: MNHEY and SMNVEV (reference sequence). The V and J ends lost 0 bases and 4 bases, in that order; junction bases with no gene match: 5. The CDR3 bases are TGTGCCAGCAGTTTATCGAATAGCGGGATTTACAATGAGCAGTTCTTC. It yields the protein CASSLSNSGIYNEQFF.

This clone appeared a few times. The V call is TRBV6-6, the J call TRBJ1-2; a weak D match, TRBD1 (5 bases). The CDR3 sequence is 14 residues long. V dropped 6 bases and J dropped 7 bases, with 18 bases sitting between them. Germline V gene data show CDR1 as MNHNY and CDR2 as SVGAGI (reference sequence). The CDR3 coding sequence is TGTGCCAGCAGCACCCCGGAGGGGTTGAGTGGCTACACCTTC. Its protein is CASSTPEGLSGYTF.

This clone was seen just once. The J gene is TRBJ2-1, the V gene TRBV4-3; maybe TRBD2 (7 bases). Per germline, CDR1 LGHNA and CDR2 YSLEER. The germline V and J ends were trimmed by 1 base and 9 bases, with 13 bases remaining between them. This CDR3 is built from 14 residues. Written as DNA, the CDR3 is TGCGCCAGCAGCCAAGTGGTGGGGGGGCGTGAGCAGTTCTTC. It is translated as CASSQVVGGREQFF.